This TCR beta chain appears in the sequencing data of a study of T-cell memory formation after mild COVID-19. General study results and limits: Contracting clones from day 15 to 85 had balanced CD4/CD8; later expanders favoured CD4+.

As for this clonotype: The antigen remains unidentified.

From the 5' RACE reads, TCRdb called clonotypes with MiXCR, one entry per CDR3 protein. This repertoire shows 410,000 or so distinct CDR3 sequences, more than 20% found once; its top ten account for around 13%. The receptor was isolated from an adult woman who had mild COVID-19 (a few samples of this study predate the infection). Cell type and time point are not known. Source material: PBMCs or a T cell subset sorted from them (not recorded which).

The CDR3 DNA follows: TGTGCCAGCAGCCGTGACGCGGGGGTTAAAGAGACCCAGTACTTC. It is translated as CASSRDAGVKETQYF. The genes are TRBV7-9 and TRBJ2-5; TRBD2 matches 7 bases. The CDR3 has 15 amino acids. J gave up 3 bases and V 5 bases, and 9 bases lay outside the gene matches. Germline-derived CDR1 and CDR2 are SEHNR and FQNEAQ (reference sequence).